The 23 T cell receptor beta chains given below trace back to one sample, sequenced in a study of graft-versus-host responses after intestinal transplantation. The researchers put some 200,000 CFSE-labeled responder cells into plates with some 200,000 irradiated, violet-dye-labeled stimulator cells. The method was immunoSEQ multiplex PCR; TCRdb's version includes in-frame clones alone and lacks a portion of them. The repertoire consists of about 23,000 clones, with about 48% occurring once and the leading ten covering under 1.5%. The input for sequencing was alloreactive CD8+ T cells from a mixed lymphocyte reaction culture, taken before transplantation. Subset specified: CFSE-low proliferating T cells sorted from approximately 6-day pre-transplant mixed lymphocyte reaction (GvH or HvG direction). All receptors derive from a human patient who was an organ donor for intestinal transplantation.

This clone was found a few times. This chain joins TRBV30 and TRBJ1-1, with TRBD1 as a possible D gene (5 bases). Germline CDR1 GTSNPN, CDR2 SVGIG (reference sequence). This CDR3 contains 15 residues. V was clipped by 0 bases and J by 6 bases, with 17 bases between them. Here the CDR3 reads CAWSVPQGLPPEAFF. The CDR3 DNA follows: TGTGCCTGGAGTGTACCCCAGGGTCTCCCCCCTGAAGCTTTCTTT.

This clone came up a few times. The CDR3 coding sequence is TGTGCCAGCGCGGGAAACCTCAACTATGGCTACACCTTC. It is translated as CASAGNLNYGYTF. The chain carries TRBV6-1 and TRBJ1-2, with unresolved D. V was shortened by 8 bases and J by 2 bases, with 12 bases between the two germline ends. Looked up from germline, CDR1 is MNHNS and CDR2 is SASEGT. The CDR3 is 13 residues long.

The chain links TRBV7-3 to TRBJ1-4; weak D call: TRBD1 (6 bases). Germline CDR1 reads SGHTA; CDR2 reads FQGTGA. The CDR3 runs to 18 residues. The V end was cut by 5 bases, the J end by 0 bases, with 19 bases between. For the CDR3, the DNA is TGTGCCAGCAGCCCGGATGAGGACAGACCGGCAACTAATGAAAAACTGTTTTTT. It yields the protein CASSPDEDRPATNEKLFF.

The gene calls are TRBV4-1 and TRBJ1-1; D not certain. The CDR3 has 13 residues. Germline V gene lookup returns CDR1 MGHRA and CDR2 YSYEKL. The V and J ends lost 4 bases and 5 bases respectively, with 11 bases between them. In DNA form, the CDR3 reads TGCGCCAGCAGCCTTCGAATGAGGACTGAAGCTTTCTTT. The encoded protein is CASSLRMRTEAFF.

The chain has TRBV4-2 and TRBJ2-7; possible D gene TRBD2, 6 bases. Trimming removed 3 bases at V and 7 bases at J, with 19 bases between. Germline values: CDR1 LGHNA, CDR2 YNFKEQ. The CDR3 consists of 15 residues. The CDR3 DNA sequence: TGTGCCAGCAGCCAGACCAGCGGGCTCCTCTGGGAGCAGTACTTC. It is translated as CASSQTSGLLWEQYF.

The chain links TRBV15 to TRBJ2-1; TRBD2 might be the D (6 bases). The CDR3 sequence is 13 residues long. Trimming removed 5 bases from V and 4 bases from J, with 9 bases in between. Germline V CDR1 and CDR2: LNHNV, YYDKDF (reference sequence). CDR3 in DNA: TGTGCCACCAGCCCGACTAGATACAATGAGCAGTTCTTC. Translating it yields CATSPTRYNEQFF.

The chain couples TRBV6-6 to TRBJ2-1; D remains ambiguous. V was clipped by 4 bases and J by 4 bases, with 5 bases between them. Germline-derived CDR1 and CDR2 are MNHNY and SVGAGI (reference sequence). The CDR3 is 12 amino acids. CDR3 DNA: TGTGCCAGCAGTTCTGCTTACAATGAGCAGTTCTTC. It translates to CASSSAYNEQFF.

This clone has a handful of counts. CDR3 sequence (DNA): TGTGCCAGTAGTATCGGGCAGGGAGAGGTTTACGAGCAGTACTTC. Translating gives CASSIGQGEVYEQYF. The chain has TRBV19 and TRBJ2-7; either TRBD1 or TRBD2 may supply D (5 bases each). Germline V gene sequence: CDR1 LNHDA, CDR2 SQIVND (reference sequence). The CDR3 has 15 amino acids. Trimming shortened V by 3 bases and J by 4 bases, and 16 bases separated the two germline ends.

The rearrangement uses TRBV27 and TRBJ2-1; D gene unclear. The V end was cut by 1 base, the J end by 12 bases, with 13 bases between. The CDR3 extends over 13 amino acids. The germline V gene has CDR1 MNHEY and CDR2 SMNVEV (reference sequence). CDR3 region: CASSLFPPLGQFF. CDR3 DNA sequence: TGTGCCAGCAGTTTATTCCCCCCATTAGGGCAGTTCTTC.

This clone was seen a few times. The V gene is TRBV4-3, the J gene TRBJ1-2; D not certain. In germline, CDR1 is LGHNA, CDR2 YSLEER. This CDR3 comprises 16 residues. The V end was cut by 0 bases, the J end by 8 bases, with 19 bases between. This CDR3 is CASSQDPGGYRGGYTF. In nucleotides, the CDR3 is TGCGCCAGCAGCCAAGACCCCGGAGGATACCGGGGAGGCTACACCTTC.

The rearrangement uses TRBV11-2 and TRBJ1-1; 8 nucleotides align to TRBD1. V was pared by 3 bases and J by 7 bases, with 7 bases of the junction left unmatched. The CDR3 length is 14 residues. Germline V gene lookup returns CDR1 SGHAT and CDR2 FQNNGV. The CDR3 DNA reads TGTGCCAGCAGCTTTGGACAGGGAGGGAATGAAGCTTTCTTT. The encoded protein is CASSFGQGGNEAFF.

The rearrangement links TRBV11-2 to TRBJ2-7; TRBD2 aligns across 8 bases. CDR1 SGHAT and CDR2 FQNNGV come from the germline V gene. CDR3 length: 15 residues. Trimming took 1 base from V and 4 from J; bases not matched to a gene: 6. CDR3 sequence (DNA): TGTGCCAGCAGCTTAGTCCCAAGCGGGAGTTACGAGCAGTACTTC. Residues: CASSLVPSGSYEQYF.

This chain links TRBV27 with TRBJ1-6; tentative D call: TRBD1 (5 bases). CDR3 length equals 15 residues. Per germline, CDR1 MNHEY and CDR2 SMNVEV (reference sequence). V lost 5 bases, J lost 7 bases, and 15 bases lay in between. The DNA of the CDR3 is TGTGCCAGCAGTCTCGGTCCGGGGGACAATTCACCCCTCCACTTT. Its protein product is CASSLGPGDNSPLHF.

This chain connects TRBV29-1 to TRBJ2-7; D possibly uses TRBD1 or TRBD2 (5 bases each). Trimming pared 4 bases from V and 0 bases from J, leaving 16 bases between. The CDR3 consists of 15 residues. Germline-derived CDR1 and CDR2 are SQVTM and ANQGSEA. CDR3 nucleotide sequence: TGCAGCGTTGGGGGGACGGGACCCCACTCCTACGAGCAGTACTTC. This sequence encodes CSVGGTGPHSYEQYF.

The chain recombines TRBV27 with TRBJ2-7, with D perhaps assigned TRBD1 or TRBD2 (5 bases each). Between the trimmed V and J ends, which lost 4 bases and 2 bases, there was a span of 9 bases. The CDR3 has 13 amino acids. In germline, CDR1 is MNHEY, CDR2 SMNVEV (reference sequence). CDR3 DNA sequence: TGTGCCAGCAGTTACGGGGCCACCTACGAGCAGTACTTC. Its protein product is CASSYGATYEQYF.

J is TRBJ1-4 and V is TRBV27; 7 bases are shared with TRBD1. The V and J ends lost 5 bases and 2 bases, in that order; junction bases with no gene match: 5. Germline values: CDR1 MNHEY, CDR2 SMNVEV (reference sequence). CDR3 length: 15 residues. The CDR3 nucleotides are TGTGCCAGCAGTCCGACAGGGATCACTAATGAAAAACTGTTTTTT. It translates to CASSPTGITNEKLFF.

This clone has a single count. The CDR3 region is CASSPGTSGSVETQYF. In DNA form, the CDR3 reads TGCGCCAGCAGCCCTGGGACTAGCGGGAGCGTAGAGACCCAGTACTTC. The chain employs TRBV4-1 and TRBJ2-5; 14 bases are a match to TRBD2. J gave up 4 bases and V 4 bases, and 5 bases lay outside the gene matches. Germline assignment: CDR1 MGHRA and CDR2 YSYEKL. This CDR3 contains 16 residues.

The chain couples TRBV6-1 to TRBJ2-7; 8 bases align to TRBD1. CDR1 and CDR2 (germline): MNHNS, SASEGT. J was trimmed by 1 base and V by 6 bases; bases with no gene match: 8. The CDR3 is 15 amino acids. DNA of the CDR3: TGTGCCAGCAGCACCTCAGGGGGCGCTTCCTACGAGCAGTACTTC. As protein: CASSTSGGASYEQYF.

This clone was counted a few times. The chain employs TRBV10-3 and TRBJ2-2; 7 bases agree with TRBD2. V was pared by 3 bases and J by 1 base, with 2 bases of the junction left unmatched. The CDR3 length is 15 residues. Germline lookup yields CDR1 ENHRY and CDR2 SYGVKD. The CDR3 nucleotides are TGTGCCATCAGTGACCCTAGCGGGAACACCGGGGAGCTGTTTTTT. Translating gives CAISDPSGNTGELFF.

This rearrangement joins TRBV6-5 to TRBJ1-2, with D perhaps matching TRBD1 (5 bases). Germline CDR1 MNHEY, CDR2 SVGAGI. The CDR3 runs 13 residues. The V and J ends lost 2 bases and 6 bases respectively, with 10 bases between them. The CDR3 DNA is TGTGCCAGCAGTTACGGGGCAGTCGATGGCTACACCTTC. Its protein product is CASSYGAVDGYTF.

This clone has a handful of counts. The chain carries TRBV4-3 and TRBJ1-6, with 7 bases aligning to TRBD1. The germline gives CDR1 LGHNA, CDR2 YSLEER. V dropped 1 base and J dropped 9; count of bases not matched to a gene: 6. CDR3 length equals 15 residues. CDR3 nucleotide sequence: TGCGCCAGCAGCCAAGGACAGGGTTCGGGTTCACCCCTCCACTTT. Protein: CASSQGQGSGSPLHF.

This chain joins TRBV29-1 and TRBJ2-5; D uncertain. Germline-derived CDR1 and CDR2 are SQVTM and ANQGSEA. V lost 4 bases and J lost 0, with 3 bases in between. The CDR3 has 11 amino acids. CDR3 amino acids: CSVVDQETQYF. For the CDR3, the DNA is TGCAGCGTTGTTGACCAAGAGACCCAGTACTTC.

This chain's CDR3 is CSARDPGEQYF. For the CDR3, the DNA is TGCAGTGCTAGAGATCCCGGCGAGCAGTACTTC. This rearrangement joins TRBV20-1 to TRBJ2-7; D is unclear. With 0 bases removed from V and 6 bases from J, the gap between germline ends came to 6 bases. Germline V gene lookup returns CDR1 DFQATT and CDR2 SNEGSKA (reference sequence). The CDR3 has 11 amino acids.